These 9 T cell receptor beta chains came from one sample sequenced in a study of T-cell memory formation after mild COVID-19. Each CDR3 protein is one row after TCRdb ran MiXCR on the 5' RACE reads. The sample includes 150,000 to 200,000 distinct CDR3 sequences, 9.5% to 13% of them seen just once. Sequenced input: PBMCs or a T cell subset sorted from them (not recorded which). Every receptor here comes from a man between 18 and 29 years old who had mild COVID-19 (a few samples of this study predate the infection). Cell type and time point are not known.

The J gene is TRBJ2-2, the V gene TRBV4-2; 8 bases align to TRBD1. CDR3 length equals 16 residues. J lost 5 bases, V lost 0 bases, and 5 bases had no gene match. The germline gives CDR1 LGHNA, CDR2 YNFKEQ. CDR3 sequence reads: CASSQDRDRTTGELFF. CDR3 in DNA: TGTGCCAGCAGCCAAGATAGGGACAGGACGACCGGGGAGCTGTTTTTT.

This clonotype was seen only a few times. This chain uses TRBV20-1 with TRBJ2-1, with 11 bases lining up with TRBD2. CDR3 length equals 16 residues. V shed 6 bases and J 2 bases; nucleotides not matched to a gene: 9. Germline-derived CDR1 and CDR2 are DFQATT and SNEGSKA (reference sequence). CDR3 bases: TGCAGTGCCCTGACATTTAGCGGGGGGGCCTACAATGAGCAGTTCTTC. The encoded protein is CSALTFSGGAYNEQFF.

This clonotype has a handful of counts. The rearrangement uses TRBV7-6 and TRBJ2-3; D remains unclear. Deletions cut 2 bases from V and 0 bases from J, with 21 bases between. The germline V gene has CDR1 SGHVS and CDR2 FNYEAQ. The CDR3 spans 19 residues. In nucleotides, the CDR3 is TGTGCCAGCAGCTTACTCCGGCCGGAACATAAACCTAGCACAGATACGCAGTATTTT. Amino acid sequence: CASSLLRPEHKPSTDTQYF.

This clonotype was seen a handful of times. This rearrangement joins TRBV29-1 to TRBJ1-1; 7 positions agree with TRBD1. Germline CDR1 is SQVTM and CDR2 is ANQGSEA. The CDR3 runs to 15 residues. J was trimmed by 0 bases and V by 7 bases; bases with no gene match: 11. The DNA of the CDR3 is TGCAGCGCGAGACAGGGTTGGGGCATGAACACTGAAGCTTTCTTT. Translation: CSARQGWGMNTEAFF. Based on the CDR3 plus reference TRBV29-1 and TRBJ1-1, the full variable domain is SAVISQKPSRDICQRGTSLTIQCQVDSQVTMMFWYRQQPGQSLTLIATANQGSEATYESGFVIDKFPISRPNLTFSTLTVSNMSPEDSSIYLCSARQGWGMNTEAFFGQGTRLTVV.

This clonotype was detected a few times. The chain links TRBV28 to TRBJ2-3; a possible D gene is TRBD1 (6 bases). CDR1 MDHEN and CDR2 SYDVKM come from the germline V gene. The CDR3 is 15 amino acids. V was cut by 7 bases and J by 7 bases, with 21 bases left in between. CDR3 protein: CASNLGDQGSYTQYF. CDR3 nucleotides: TGTGCCAGCAACCTTGGGGACCAGGGGTCATATACGCAGTATTTT.

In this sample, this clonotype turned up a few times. CDR3 sequence reads: CASSQGLAPLEQYF. The CDR3 nucleotides read TGCGCCAGCAGCCAGGGACTCGCCCCGCTCGAGCAGTACTTC. This chain joins TRBV5-1 and TRBJ2-7, with D possibly matching TRBD2 (6 bases). Germline CDR1 and CDR2: SGHRS and YFSETQ. The CDR3 is 14 amino acids. Trimming cost V 4 bases and J 6 bases, with 17 bases left between them.

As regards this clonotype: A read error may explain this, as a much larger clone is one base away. The CDR3 region is CARSYGSNQPQHF. For the CDR3, the DNA is TGTGCCAGAAGTTACGGCAGTAATCAGCCCCAGCATTTT. J is TRBJ1-5 and V is TRBV6-2 or TRBV6-3, with no clear D. Germline assignment: CDR1 MNHEY and CDR2 SVGEGT. The CDR3 extends over 13 amino acids.

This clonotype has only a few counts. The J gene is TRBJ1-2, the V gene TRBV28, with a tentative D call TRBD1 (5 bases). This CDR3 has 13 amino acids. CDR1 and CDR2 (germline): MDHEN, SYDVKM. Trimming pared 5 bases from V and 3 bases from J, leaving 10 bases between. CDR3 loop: CASSAGRDYGYTF. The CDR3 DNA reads TGTGCCAGCAGTGCGGGACGGGACTATGGCTACACCTTC.

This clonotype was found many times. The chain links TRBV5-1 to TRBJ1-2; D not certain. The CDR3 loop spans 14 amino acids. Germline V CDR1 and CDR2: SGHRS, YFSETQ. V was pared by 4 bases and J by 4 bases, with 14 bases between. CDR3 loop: CASSAAQAGYGYTF. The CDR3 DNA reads TGCGCCAGCAGCGCGGCCCAGGCTGGCTATGGCTACACCTTC.